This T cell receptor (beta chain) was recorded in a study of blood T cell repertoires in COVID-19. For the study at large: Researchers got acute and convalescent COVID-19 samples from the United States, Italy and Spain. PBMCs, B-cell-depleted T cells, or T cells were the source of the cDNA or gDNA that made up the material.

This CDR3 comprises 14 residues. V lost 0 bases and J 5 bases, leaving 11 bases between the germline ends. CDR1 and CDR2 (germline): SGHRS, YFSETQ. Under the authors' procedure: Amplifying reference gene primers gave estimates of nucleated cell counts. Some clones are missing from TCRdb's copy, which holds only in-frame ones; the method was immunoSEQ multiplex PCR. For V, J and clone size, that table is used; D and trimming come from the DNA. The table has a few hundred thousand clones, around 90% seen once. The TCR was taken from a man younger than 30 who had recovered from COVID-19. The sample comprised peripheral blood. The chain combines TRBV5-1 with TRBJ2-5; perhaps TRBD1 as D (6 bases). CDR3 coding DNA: TGCGCCAGCAGCTTGGCTCCAGGGGACGAGACCCAGTACTTC. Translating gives CASSLAPGDETQYF.